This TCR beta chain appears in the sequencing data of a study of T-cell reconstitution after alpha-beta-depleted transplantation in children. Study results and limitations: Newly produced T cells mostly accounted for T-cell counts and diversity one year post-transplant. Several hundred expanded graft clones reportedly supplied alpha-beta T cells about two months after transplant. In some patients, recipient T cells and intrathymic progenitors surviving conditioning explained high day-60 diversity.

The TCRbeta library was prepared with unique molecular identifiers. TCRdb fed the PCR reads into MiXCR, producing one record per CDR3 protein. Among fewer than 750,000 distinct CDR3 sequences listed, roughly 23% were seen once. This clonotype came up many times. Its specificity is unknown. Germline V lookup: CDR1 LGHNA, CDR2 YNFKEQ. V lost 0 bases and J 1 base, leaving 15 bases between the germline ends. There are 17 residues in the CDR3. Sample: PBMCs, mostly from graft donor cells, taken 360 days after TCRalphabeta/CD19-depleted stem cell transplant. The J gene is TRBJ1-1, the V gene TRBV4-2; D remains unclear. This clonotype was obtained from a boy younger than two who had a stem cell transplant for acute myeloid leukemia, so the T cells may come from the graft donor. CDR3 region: CASSQEEVGLRNTEAFF. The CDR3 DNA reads TGTGCCAGCAGCCAAGAAGAGGTAGGGCTAAGGAACACTGAAGCTTTCTTT.